A single T cell receptor beta chain is shown here with its context. Between the trimmed V and J ends, which lost 3 bases and 5 bases, there was a span of 7 bases. Germline CDR1 is SGHTA and CDR2 is FQGNSA. The CDR3 has 12 amino acids. The data belong to a study of blood T cell repertoires in COVID-19. Original handling: Researchers report that nucleated cell counts were estimated from reference gene primer amplification. Sequenced by immunoSEQ multiplex PCR; TCRdb stores in-frame clones only, minus some. V, J and clone size reflect that table, while D and trimming were determined from the DNA. The sample includes around 160,000 clones, 84% of them seen just once.

Sequencing input: peripheral blood. V is TRBV7-2 and J is TRBJ1-2, with D unresolved. The sequence was collected from a human donor in a cohort sampled during active COVID-19. As DNA, the CDR3 is TGTGCCAGCAGCTTGGCGGCTTATGGCTACACCTTC. Translated: CASSLAAYGYTF.